The clone carrying this T cell receptor beta chain appeared a few times. Trimming took 4 bases from V and 3 from J, leaving 14 bases between them. CDR1 and CDR2 from the germline V gene are SGHRS and YFSETQ. The CDR3 is made up of 15 amino acids. TCRdb used MiXCR to reprocess the RT-PCR reads, holding one entry per CDR3 protein. The sample has about 520,000 distinct CDR3 sequences; roughly 25% are singletons. This sample is part of a study of response to subunit inactivated influenza vaccine. The specimen comprised CD4+ T cells sorted from PBMCs, sampled around 5 days after vaccination. This rearrangement joins TRBV5-1 to TRBJ1-5, with D possibly being TRBD1 (5 bases). The receptor was derived from a man aged 50-60 years who received an inactivated influenza vaccine. CDR3 DNA sequence: TGCGCCAGCAGCCGCGGGGACGTGGCCAATCAGCCCCAGCATTTT. This codes for CASSRGDVANQPQHF.